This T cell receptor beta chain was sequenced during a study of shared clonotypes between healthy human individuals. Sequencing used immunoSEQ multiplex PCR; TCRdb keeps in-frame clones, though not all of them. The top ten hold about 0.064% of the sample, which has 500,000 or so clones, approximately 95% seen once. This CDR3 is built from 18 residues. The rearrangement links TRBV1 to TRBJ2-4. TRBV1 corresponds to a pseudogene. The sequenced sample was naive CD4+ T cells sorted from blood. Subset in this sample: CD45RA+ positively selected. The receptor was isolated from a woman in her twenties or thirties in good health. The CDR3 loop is CTSSQERGADREQNIQYF. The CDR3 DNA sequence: TGCACCAGCAGCCAAGAAAGGGGAGCGGACCGGGAACAAAACATTCAGTACTTC.